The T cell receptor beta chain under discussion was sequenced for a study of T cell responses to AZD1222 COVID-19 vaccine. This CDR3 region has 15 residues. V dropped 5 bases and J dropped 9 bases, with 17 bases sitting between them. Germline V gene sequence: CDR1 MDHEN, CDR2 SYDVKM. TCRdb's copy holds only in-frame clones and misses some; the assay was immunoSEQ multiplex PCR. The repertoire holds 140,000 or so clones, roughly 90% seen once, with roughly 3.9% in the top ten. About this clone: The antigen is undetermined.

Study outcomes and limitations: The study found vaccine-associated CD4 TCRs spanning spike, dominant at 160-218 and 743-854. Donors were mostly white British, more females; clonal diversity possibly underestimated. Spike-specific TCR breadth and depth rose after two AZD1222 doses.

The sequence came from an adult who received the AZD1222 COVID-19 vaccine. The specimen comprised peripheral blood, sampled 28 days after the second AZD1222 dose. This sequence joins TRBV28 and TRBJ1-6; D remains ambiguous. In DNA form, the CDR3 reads TGTGCCAGCAGTCCTGAGATGCGGCGAGGTTCACCCCTCCACTTT. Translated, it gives CASSPEMRRGSPLHF.